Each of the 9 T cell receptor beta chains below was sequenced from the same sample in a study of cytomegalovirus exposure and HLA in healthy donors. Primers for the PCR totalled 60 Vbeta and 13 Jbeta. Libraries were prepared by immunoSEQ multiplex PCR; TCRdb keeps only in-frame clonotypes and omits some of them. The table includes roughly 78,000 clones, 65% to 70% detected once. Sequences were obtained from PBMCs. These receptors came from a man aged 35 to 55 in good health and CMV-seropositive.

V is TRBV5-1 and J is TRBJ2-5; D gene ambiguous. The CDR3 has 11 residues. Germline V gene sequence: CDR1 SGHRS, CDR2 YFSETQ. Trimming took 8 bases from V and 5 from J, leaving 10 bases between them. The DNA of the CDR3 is TGCGCCAGTAGACTGAGCGAGACCCAGTACTTC. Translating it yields CASRLSETQYF.

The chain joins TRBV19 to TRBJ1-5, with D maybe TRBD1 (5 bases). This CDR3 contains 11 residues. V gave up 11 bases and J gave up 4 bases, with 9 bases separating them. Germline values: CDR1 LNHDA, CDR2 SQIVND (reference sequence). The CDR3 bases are TGTGCCTCGGGGGGTAATCAGCCCCAGCATTTT. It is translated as CASGGNQPQHF.

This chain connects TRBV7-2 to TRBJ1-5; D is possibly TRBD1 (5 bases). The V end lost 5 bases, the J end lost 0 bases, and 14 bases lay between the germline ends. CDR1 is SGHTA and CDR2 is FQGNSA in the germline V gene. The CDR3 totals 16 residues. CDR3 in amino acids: CASSPGGILSNQPQHF. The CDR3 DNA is TGTGCCAGCAGCCCCGGGGGGATCCTTAGCAATCAGCCCCAGCATTTT.

The CDR3 region is CASRRQGADEQYF. The CDR3 nucleotides are TGTGCCAGCAGAAGACAGGGGGCGGACGAGCAGTACTTC. This chain uses TRBV6-1 with TRBJ2-5, with TRBD1 matching over 10 bases. The closer fit of TRBJ2-7 to the DNA end suggests the J call may be wrong. The V gene's germline CDR1 is MNHNS and CDR2 SASEGT. The CDR3 runs to 13 residues.

This chain's CDR3 is CASSPPGLGRNTQYF. The CDR3 DNA is TGTGCCAGCAGCCCCCCGGGATTGGGGAGGAATACGCAGTATTTT. The genes are TRBV7-9 and TRBJ2-3; a possible D gene is TRBD2 (6 bases). CDR3 length: 15 residues. Per germline, CDR1 SEHNR and CDR2 FQNEAQ (reference sequence). The V and J ends lost 5 bases and 7 bases respectively, with 19 bases between them. Variable domain in full (rest from reference TRBV7-9 and TRBJ2-3): DTGVSQNPRHKITKRGQNVTFRCDPISEHNRLYWYRQTLGQGPEFLTYFQNEAQLEKSRLLSDRFSAERPKGSFSTLEIQRTEQGDSAMYLCASSPPGLGRNTQYFGPGTRLTVL.

CDR3 sequence (DNA): TGTGCCAGCAGCACAGGACAGGGGCTGAAAGGAAACACCATATATTTT. Translated, it gives CASSTGQGLKGNTIYF. The chain recombines TRBV7-6 with TRBJ1-3; 9 bases align to TRBD1. This CDR3 is built from 16 residues. From germline, CDR1 is SGHVS and CDR2 FNYEAQ. V was pared by 5 bases and J by 4 bases, with 9 bases of the junction left unmatched. The whole variable domain, filled in from reference TRBV7-6 and TRBJ1-3, reads GAGVSQSPRYKVTKRGQDVALRCDPISGHVSLYWYRQALGQGPEFLTYFNYEAQQDKSGLPNDRFSAERPEGSISTLTIQRTEQRDSAMYRCASSTGQGLKGNTIYFGEGSWLTVV.

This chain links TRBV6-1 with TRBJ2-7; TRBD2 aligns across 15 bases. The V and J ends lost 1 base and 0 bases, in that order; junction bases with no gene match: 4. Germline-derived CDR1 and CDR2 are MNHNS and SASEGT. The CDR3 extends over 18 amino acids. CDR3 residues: CASSEGTSGGDLSYEQYF. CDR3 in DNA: TGTGCCAGCAGTGAAGGGACTAGCGGGGGGGACCTCTCCTACGAGCAGTACTTC.

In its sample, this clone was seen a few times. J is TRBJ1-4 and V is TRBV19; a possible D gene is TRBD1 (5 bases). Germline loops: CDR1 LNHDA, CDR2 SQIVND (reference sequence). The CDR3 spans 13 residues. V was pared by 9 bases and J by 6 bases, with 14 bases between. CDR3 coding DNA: TGTGCCAGCGCGGGGGGTAATTATGAAAAACTGTTTTTT. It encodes CASAGGNYEKLFF.

CDR3 nucleotides: TGCGCCAGCAGCCACGCTCTGGGGCCCGAGCAGTACTTC. This codes for CASSHALGPEQYF. The chain employs TRBV4-1 and TRBJ2-7; the D gene is possibly TRBD1 (5 bases). This CDR3 has 13 amino acids. Looked up from germline, CDR1 is MGHRA and CDR2 is YSYEKL. The germline V and J ends were trimmed by 3 bases and 6 bases, with 12 bases remaining between them.